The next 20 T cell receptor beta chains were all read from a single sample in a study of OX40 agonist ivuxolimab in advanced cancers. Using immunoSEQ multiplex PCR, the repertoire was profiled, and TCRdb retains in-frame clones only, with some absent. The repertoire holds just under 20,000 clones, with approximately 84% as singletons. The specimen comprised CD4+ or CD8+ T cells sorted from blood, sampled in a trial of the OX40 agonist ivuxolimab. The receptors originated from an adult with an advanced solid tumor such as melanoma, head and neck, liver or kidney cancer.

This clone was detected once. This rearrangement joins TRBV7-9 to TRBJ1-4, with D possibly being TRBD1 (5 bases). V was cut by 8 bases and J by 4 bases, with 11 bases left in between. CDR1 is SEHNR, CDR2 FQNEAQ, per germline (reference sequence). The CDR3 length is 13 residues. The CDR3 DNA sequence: TGTGCCAGCGCAGGGACGATTAATGAAAAACTGTTTTTT. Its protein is CASAGTINEKLFF. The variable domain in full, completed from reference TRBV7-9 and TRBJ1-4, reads DTGVSQNPRHKITKRGQNVTFRCDPISEHNRLYWYRQTLGQGPEFLTYFQNEAQLEKSRLLSDRFSAERPKGSFSTLEIQRTEQGDSAMYLCASAGTINEKLFFGSGTQLSVL.

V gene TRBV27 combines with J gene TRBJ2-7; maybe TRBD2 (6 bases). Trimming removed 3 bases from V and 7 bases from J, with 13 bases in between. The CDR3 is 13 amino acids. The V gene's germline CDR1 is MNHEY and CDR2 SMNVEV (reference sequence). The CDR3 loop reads CASSLEGTGEQYF. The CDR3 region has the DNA TGTGCCAGCAGTTTGGAGGGTACGGGGGAGCAGTACTTC.

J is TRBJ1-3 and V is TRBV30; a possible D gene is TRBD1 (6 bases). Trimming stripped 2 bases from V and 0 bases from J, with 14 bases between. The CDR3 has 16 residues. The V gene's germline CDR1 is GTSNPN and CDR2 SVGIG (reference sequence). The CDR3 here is CAWSPLGGGSGNTIYF. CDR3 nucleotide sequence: TGTGCCTGGAGTCCCCTCGGAGGGGGCTCTGGAAACACCATATATTTT.

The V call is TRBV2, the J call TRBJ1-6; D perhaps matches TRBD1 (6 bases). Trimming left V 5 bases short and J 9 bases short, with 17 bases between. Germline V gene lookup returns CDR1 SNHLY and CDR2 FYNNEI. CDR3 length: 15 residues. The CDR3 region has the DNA TGTGCCAGCAGTCAAACCACAGGGTTTGGTTCACCCCTCCACTTT. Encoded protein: CASSQTTGFGSPLHF.

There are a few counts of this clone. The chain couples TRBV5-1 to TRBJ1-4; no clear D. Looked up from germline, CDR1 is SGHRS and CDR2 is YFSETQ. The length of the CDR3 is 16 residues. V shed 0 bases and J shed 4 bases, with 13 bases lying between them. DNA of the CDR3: TGCGCCAGCAGCTTGGCAGGTGACTTGGGTAATGAAAAACTGTTTTTT. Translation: CASSLAGDLGNEKLFF.

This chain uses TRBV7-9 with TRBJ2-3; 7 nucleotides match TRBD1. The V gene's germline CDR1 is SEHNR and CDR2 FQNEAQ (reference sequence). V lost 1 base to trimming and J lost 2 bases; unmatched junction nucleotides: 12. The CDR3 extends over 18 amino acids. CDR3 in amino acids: CASSLGVRQGDSTDTQYF. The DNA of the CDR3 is TGTGCCAGCAGCTTAGGAGTTCGACAGGGAGATTCCACAGATACGCAGTATTTT.

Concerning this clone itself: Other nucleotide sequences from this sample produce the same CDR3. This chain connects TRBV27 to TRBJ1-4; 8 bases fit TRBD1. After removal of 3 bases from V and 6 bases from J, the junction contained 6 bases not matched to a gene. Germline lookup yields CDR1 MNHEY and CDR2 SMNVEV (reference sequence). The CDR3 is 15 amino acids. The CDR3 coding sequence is TGTGCCAGCAGTTTTACCGGGACAGGTCATGAAAAACTGTTTTTT. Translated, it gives CASSFTGTGHEKLFF.

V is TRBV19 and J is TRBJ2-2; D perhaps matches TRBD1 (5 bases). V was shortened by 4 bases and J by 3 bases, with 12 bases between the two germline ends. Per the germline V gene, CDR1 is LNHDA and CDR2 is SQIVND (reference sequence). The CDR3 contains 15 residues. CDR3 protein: CASSNGRVDTGELFF. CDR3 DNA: TGTGCCAGTAGTAATGGCAGGGTCGACACCGGGGAGCTGTTTTTT.

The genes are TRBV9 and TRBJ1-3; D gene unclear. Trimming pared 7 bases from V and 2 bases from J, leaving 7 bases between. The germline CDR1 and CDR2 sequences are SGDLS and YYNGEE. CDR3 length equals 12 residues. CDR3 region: CASAEPGNTIYF. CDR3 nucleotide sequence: TGTGCCAGCGCCGAACCTGGAAACACCATATATTTT.

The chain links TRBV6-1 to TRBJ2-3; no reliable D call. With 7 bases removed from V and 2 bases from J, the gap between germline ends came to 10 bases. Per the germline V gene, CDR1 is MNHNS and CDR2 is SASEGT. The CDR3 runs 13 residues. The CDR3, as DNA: TGTGCCAGCATTTTGACAACCACAGATACGCAGTATTTT. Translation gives CASILTTTDTQYF.

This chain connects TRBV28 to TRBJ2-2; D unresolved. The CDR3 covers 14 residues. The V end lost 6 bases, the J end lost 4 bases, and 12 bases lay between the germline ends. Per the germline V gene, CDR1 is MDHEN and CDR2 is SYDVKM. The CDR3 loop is CASSGPWATGELFF. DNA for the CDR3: TGTGCCAGCAGCGGCCCGTGGGCCACCGGGGAGCTGTTTTTT.

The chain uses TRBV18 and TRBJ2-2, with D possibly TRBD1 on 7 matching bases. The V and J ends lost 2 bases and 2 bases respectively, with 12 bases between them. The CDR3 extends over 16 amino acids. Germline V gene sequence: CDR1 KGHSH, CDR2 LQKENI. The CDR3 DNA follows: TGTGCCAGCTCACCAAGGACAGGACTAAACACCGGGGAGCTGTTTTTT. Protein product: CASSPRTGLNTGELFF.

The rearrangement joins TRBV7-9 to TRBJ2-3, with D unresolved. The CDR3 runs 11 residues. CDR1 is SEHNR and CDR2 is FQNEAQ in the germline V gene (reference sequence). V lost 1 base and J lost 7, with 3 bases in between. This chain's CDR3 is CASSLDNTQYF. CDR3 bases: TGTGCCAGCAGCTTAGATAATACGCAGTATTTT.

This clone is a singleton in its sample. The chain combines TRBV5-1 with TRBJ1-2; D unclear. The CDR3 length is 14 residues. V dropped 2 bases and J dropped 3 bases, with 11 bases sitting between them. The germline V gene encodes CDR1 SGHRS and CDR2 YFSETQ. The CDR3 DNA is TGCGCCAGCAGCTTCGGGCTCACGGACTATGGCTACACCTTC. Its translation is CASSFGLTDYGYTF.

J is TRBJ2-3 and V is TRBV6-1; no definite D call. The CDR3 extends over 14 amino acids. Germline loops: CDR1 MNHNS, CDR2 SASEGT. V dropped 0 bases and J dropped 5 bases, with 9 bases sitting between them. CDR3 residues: CASSEAVVGDTQYF. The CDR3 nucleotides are TGTGCCAGCAGTGAAGCTGTAGTTGGAGATACGCAGTATTTT.

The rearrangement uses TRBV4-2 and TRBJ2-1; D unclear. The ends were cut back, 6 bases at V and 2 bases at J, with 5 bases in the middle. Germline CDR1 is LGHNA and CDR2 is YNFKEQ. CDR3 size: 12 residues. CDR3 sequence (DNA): TGTGCCAGCAGTCTTACCTACAATGAGCAGTTCTTC. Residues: CASSLTYNEQFF.

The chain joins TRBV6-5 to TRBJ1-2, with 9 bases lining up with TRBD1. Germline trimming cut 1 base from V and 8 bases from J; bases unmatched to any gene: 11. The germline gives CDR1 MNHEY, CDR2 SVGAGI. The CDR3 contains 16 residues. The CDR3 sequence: CASSYFSSGTGRGYTF. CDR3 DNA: TGTGCCAGCAGTTACTTTTCGTCCGGGACAGGGCGAGGCTACACCTTC.

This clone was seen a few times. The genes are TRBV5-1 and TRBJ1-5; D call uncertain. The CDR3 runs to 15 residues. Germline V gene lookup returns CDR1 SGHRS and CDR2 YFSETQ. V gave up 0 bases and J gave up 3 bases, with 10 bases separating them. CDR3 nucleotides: TGCGCCAGCAGCTTGGGCCCCCCAAACAATCAGCCCCAGCATTTT. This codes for CASSLGPPNNQPQHF.

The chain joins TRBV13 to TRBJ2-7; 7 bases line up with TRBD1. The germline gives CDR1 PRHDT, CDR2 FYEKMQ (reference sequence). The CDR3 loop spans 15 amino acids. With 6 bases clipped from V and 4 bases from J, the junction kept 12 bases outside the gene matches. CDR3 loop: CASRNRDREWYEQYF. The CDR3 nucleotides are TGTGCCAGCAGGAATAGAGACAGGGAATGGTACGAGCAGTACTTC.

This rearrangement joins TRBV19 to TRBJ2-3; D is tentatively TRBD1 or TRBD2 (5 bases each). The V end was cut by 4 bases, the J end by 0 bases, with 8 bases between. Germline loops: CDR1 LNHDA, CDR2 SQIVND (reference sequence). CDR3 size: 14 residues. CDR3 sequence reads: CASSRGISTDTQYF. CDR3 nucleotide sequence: TGTGCCAGTAGTAGGGGGATAAGCACAGATACGCAGTATTTT. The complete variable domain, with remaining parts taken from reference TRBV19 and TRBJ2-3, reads DGGITQSPKYLFRKEGQNVTLSCEQNLNHDAMYWYRQDPGQGLRLIYYSQIVNDFQKGDIAEGYSVSREKKESFPLTVTSAQKNPTAFYLCASSRGISTDTQYFGPGTRLTVL.